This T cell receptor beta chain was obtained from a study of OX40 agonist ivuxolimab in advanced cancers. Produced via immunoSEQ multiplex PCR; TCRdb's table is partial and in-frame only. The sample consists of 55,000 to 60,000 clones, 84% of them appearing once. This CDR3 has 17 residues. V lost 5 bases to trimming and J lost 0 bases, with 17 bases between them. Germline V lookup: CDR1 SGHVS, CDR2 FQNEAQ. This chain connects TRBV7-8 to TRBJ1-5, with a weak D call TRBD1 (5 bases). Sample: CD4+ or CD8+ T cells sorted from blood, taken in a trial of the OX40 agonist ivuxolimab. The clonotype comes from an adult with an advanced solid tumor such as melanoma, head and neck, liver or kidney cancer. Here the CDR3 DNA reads TGTGCCAGCAGCAGGTCGGGTCGGGGGTATAGCAATCAGCCCCAGCATTTT. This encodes CASSRSGRGYSNQPQHF.